Below, 9 T cell receptor beta chains from the same sample are listed, as sequenced in a study of T cells in Graves' hyperthyroidism and ophthalmopathy. Amplification of TCR beta CDR3 regions was performed using RNA transcripts as template. The HTBI primer set was used in a first-round RT-PCR of the TCR CDR3. Via MiXCR, TCRdb re-called the multiplex PCR reads, giving one row per CDR3 protein. The sample shows some 530,000 distinct CDR3 sequences, less than 25% of them seen only once. The sample taken for sequencing was blood. All receptors derive from a woman aged 65 to 85 with Graves' ophthalmopathy.

This clonotype has more than one count but fewer than ten. The rearrangement joins TRBV20-1 to TRBJ2-7, with a tentative D call TRBD2 (5 bases). This CDR3 region has 15 residues. Per the germline V gene, CDR1 is DFQATT and CDR2 is SNEGSKA (reference sequence). The V gene lost 0 bases and the J gene lost 4 bases, with 16 bases spanning the gap. This CDR3 reads CSARDLAGRRYEQYF. The CDR3 nucleotides read TGCAGTGCTAGAGATCTGGCAGGACGGAGGTACGAGCAGTACTTC.

This chain joins TRBV20-1 and TRBJ2-1, with D possibly being TRBD2 (6 bases). The germline V gene has CDR1 DFQATT and CDR2 SNEGSKA (reference sequence). Trimming pared 1 base from V and 0 bases from J, leaving 13 bases between. The CDR3 covers 16 residues. CDR3 in DNA: TGCAGTGCTAGAGTTCGGGAGACGAGCTCCTACAATGAGCAGTTCTTC. It specifies CSARVRETSSYNEQFF.

To note about this clonotype: The junction shows a germline mismatch at one end, possibly a read error. The CDR3 is CSARELYNEQFF. DNA for the CDR3: TGCAGTGCTCGAGAGCTTTACAATGAGCAGTTCTTC. V usage is TRBV20-1 and J usage is TRBJ2-1; D not resolved. CDR3 size: 12 residues. Germline V gene sequence: CDR1 DFQATT, CDR2 SNEGSKA (reference sequence).

This clonotype has a handful of counts. The chain carries TRBV6-2 or TRBV6-3 and TRBJ2-1, with TRBD2 as a possible D gene (5 bases). CDR3 length: 13 residues. Germline CDR1 is MNHEY and CDR2 is SVGEGT. V lost 2 bases to trimming and J lost 9 bases, with 11 bases between them. The CDR3 nucleotides are TGTGCCAGCAGTTACCTCGGACTTGGTGAGCAGTTCTTC. Residues: CASSYLGLGEQFF.

This clonotype was seen more than once but under ten times. The chain recombines TRBV29-1 with TRBJ2-4; no clear D. There are 13 residues in the CDR3. Trimming took off 0 bases at V and 1 base at J, with 4 bases between the two ends. Germline loops: CDR1 SQVTM, CDR2 ANQGSEA. The CDR3: CSVEDQAKNIQYF. For the CDR3, the DNA is TGCAGCGTTGAAGACCAGGCCAAAAACATTCAGTACTTC.

This clonotype was counted once. Mismatch with germline at one junction end may stem from a read error. CDR3 DNA: TGTGCCAGCAGGGAAGACCGGACCGGGGGTCAGCCCCAGCATTTT. Amino acids: CASREDRTGGQPQHF. The rearrangement links TRBV6-1 to TRBJ1-5, with D possibly matching TRBD1 (5 bases). The germline V gene encodes CDR1 MNHNS and CDR2 SASEGT. This CDR3 is built from 15 residues.

This clonotype was detected ten times or more. The rearrangement uses TRBV6-5 and TRBJ2-2, with D unresolved. The CDR3 covers 17 residues. The V end lost 2 bases, the J end lost 0 bases, and 13 bases lay between the germline ends. Germline assignment: CDR1 MNHEY and CDR2 SVGAGI. Here the CDR3 DNA reads TGTGCCAGCAGTTACCGGGTGGAACAGACGAACACCGGGGAGCTGTTTTTT. This gives the protein CASSYRVEQTNTGELFF.

The rearrangement links TRBV6-1 to TRBJ2-7; 12 bases are a match to TRBD2. This CDR3 contains 15 residues. The germline V gene encodes CDR1 MNHNS and CDR2 SASEGT. V was clipped by 4 bases and J by 1 base; unmatched bases: 2. The DNA for the CDR3 is TGTGCCAGCAGTGTACTAGCGGGAGGTTCCTACGAGCAGTACTTC. Its translation is CASSVLAGGSYEQYF.

This clonotype was observed at least ten times. Here the CDR3 reads CASSPANTDTQYF. In DNA, the CDR3 is TGTGCCAGCTCTCCTGCCAATACAGATACGCAGTATTTT. This sequence joins TRBV18 and TRBJ2-3; D gene unclear. Germline CDR1 reads KGHSH; CDR2 reads LQKENI. The CDR3 is 13 residues long. V lost 6 bases and J 3 bases, leaving 10 bases between the germline ends. The full variable domain, its missing parts supplied by reference TRBV18 and TRBJ2-3, is NAGVMQNPRHLVRRRGQEARLRCSPMKGHSHVYWYRQLPEEGLKFMVYLQKENIIDESGMPKERFSAEFPKEGPSILRIQQVVRGDSAAYFCASSPANTDTQYFGPGTRLTVL.